Reported below is one T cell receptor (beta chain). Its cognate antigen is unknown. The data derive from a study of T cells expressing NK-cell markers. Study information: Seropositivity for HCMV was found in seven of the eight sequenced donors, with one seronegative. General study results and limits: No clear determination of HCMV specificity was made for expanded NKG2C+ T cell clones.

Synthesis of TCR beta cDNA relied on 5'RACE template switching carrying UMIs. TCRdb re-called the 5' RACE reads and shows each CDR3 protein once, DNA omitted. The listing contains about 460,000 distinct CDR3 sequences. CDR1 SGHRS and CDR2 YFSETQ come from the germline V gene. The CDR3 covers 15 residues. The rearrangement joins TRBV5-1 to TRBJ2-1; with no DNA, the TCRdb D assignment of TRBD2 cannot be verified. The sequence was collected from a woman in her forties or fifties in good health. Source material: blood T cells: a sorted CD56 or NKG2C T cell subset, CD4+ or CD8+ T cells, or bulk PBMC T cells (not recorded which). The CDR3 is CASSLSGGAYNEQFF. Full variable domain (rest looked up from reference TRBV5-1 and TRBJ2-1): KAGVTQTPRYLIKTRGQQVTLSCSPISGHRSVSWYQQTPGQGLQFLFEYFSETQRNKGNFPGRFSGRQFSNSRSEMNVSTLELGDSALYLCASSLSGGAYNEQFFGPGTRLTVL.